One and the same sample provided the 29 T cell receptor beta chains below, sequenced in a study of cytomegalovirus exposure and HLA in healthy donors. The primer mix had 60 Vbeta and 13 Jbeta primers. Sequenced by immunoSEQ multiplex PCR; TCRdb stores in-frame clones only, minus some. The table has roughly 180,000 clones, around 80% seen once. The sample was PBMCs. Receptors were obtained from a man younger than 40 in good health and CMV-seropositive.

This chain links TRBV15 with TRBJ1-2, with D perhaps matching TRBD1 (6 bases). V was trimmed by 6 bases and J by 4 bases, leaving 12 bases between them. Germline V gene data show CDR1 as LNHNV and CDR2 as YYDKDF (reference sequence). The CDR3 is 13 residues long. The CDR3 DNA reads TGTGCCACCAGTCCGACAGGCGCCTATGGCTACACCTTC. As protein: CATSPTGAYGYTF.

This clone showed up just a few times. This rearrangement joins TRBV19 to TRBJ1-2; 7 bases fit TRBD1. This CDR3 region has 15 residues. Losses at the gene ends were 8 bases for V and 0 bases for J; bases not matched to a gene: 9. Germline V gene sequence: CDR1 LNHDA, CDR2 SQIVND (reference sequence). This CDR3 is CASGIDRDPNYGYTF. The CDR3 DNA sequence: TGTGCCAGTGGAATCGACAGGGACCCTAACTATGGCTACACCTTC.

This clone came up once. Additional DNA sequences in this sample encode the identical CDR3. J is TRBJ2-3 and V is TRBV7-2; D might be TRBD2 (6 bases). CDR3 size: 15 residues. Germline loops: CDR1 SGHTA, CDR2 FQGNSA. Trimming removed 3 bases from V and 2 bases from J, with 12 bases in between. Here the CDR3 DNA reads TGTGCCAGCAGCTTGACCAGCGGGTCCACAGATACGCAGTATTTT. This translates into CASSLTSGSTDTQYF.

The rearrangement uses TRBV6-4 and TRBJ1-6; TRBD1 might be the D (5 bases). V shed 6 bases and J shed 6 bases, with 12 bases lying between them. The germline CDR1 and CDR2 sequences are MRHNA and SNTAGT. CDR3 length: 14 amino acids. DNA of the CDR3: TGTGCCAGCAGCGTACAGGCCCTTAATTCACCCCTCCACTTT. Its protein product is CASSVQALNSPLHF.

The J gene is TRBJ2-7, the V gene TRBV4-3; 10 positions agree with TRBD1. Germline CDR1 reads LGHNA; CDR2 reads YSLEER. This CDR3 is 16 amino acids long. The ends lost 2 bases at V and 1 base at J; junction bases unmatched: 5. CDR3 sequence: CASSQLGQGVSYEQYF. CDR3 nucleotide sequence: TGCGCCAGCAGCCAATTAGGACAGGGGGTTTCCTACGAGCAGTACTTC.

The J gene is TRBJ2-5, the V gene TRBV6-1; 8 nucleotides line up with TRBD2. Germline CDR1 MNHNS, CDR2 SASEGT. The CDR3 runs 11 residues. With V trimmed by 7 bases and J by 11 bases, 6 bases remained unmatched. CDR3 DNA: TGTGCCAGCATTCGGGGGGGTATGCAGTACTTC. It is translated as CASIRGGMQYF.

The gene calls are TRBV2 and TRBJ2-7, with D perhaps TRBD2 (5 bases). CDR3 size: 14 residues. V lost 4 bases to trimming and J lost 3 bases, with 13 bases between them. Germline CDR1 SNHLY, CDR2 FYNNEI. Here the CDR3 reads CASSARGQSYEQYF. In DNA form, the CDR3 reads TGTGCCAGCAGTGCCCGAGGGCAAAGCTACGAGCAGTACTTC.

The rearrangement joins TRBV13 to TRBJ2-1, with 8 bases aligning to TRBD2. V lost 5 bases to trimming and J lost 0 bases; unmatched junction nucleotides: 3. Germline CDR1 reads PRHDT; CDR2 reads FYEKMQ (reference sequence). The CDR3 is 15 residues long. Written as DNA, the CDR3 is TGTGCCAGCAGCCGAACTAGCGGCTCCTACAATGAGCAGTTCTTC. Protein sequence: CASSRTSGSYNEQFF.

The genes are TRBV6-5 and TRBJ2-7; D is unclear. Trimming stripped 0 bases from V and 2 bases from J, with 5 bases between. The CDR3 contains 13 residues. Germline CDR1 MNHEY, CDR2 SVGAGI. Written as DNA, the CDR3 is TGTGCCAGCAGTTACTCGTCCGCCTACGAGCAGTACTTC. It yields the protein CASSYSSAYEQYF.

DNA of the CDR3: TGTGCCAGCAGTTTAACCCCCGCGGGACGGAATGGCTACACCTTC. Residues: CASSLTPAGRNGYTF. This chain joins TRBV13 and TRBJ1-2; D is perhaps TRBD1 (5 bases). This CDR3 comprises 15 residues. Germline-derived CDR1 and CDR2 are PRHDT and FYEKMQ (reference sequence). Between the trimmed V and J ends, which lost 6 bases and 6 bases, there was a span of 20 bases.

The V and J genes are TRBV7-9 and TRBJ2-2; TRBD2 matches at 11 bases. CDR1 is SEHNR, CDR2 FQNEAQ, per germline (reference sequence). The CDR3 has 14 residues. The V segment lost 3 bases and the J segment 10 bases; nucleotides outside the gene matches: 4. The CDR3 reads CASSFTSGSPELFF. The CDR3 DNA sequence: TGTGCCAGCAGCTTCACTAGCGGGAGCCCGGAGCTGTTTTTT.

The chain links TRBV10-1 to TRBJ2-1; 8 bases align to TRBD1. Germline V gives CDR1 WNHNN, CDR2 SYGVQD (reference sequence). The V segment lost 0 bases and the J segment 4 bases; nucleotides outside the gene matches: 20. CDR3 length: 21 residues. In nucleotides, the CDR3 is TGCGCCAGCAGTGAGTCCGGGACAGGAGCCTTTCCTGAGGATCCATACAATGAGCAGTTCTTC. It translates to CASSESGTGAFPEDPYNEQFF.

The chain has TRBV13 and TRBJ1-1; D perhaps matches TRBD1 (6 bases). Germline values: CDR1 PRHDT, CDR2 FYEKMQ (reference sequence). Trimming pared 1 base from V and 9 bases from J, leaving 15 bases between. The CDR3 covers 14 residues. The CDR3 region is CASSLDSTGSKAFF. In DNA, the CDR3 is TGTGCCAGCAGCTTAGACTCGACAGGCTCGAAAGCTTTCTTT.

V gene TRBV15 combines with J gene TRBJ1-3; maybe TRBD1 (6 bases). CDR3 size: 15 residues. V was pared by 0 bases and J by 5 bases, with 11 bases between. Per the germline V gene, CDR1 is LNHNV and CDR2 is YYDKDF (reference sequence). CDR3 coding DNA: TGTGCCACCAGCAGAGATGGGACATTCAGAAACACCATATATTTT. Protein product: CATSRDGTFRNTIYF.

V gene TRBV7-2 combines with J gene TRBJ2-7, with D unresolved. CDR3 length: 15 residues. Trimming pared 0 bases from V and 2 bases from J, leaving 11 bases between. Per the germline V gene, CDR1 is SGHTA and CDR2 is FQGNSA. The CDR3 loop reads CASSLATGSAYEQYF. CDR3 in DNA: TGTGCCAGCAGCTTAGCGACCGGGTCCGCCTACGAGCAGTACTTC.

V gene TRBV28 combines with J gene TRBJ1-5; D gene uncertain. Germline CDR1 is MDHEN and CDR2 is SYDVKM. The CDR3 covers 17 residues. Between the trimmed V and J ends, which lost 3 bases and 4 bases, there was a span of 19 bases. CDR3 protein: CASSFSPRGALNQPQHF. The CDR3 region has the DNA TGTGCCAGCAGTTTTTCCCCACGGGGAGCGTTGAATCAGCCCCAGCATTTT.

The genes are TRBV10-3 and TRBJ2-3; TRBD1 might be the D (6 bases). The CDR3 spans 13 residues. Germline assignment: CDR1 ENHRY and CDR2 SYGVKD. V was cut by 6 bases and J by 1 base, with 8 bases left in between. This CDR3 is CAISPGGTDTQYF. CDR3 DNA: TGTGCCATCAGCCCAGGGGGCACAGATACGCAGTATTTT.

This clone occurred once. The rearrangement joins TRBV7-3 to TRBJ1-1; 12 bases map to TRBD1. The J segment lost 6 bases and the V segment lost 5 bases, leaving 13 bases of the junction unmatched. The CDR3 runs to 17 residues. Germline V gene data show CDR1 as SGHTA and CDR2 as FQGTGA. The CDR3 nucleotides are TGTGCCAGCAGCCTAGATCTTCCGGGACAGGGGGCCTCTGAAGCTTTCTTT. It codes for CASSLDLPGQGASEAFF.

This chain links TRBV5-6 with TRBJ2-7; D is perhaps TRBD1 (5 bases). Germline-derived CDR1 and CDR2 are SGHDT and YYEEEE. The V end lost 2 bases, the J end lost 6 bases, and 18 bases lay between the germline ends. The CDR3 spans 15 residues. The CDR3 coding sequence is TGTGCCAGCAGCTTCTTCAGGGTACCGGTGGCCGAGCAGTACTTC. Its translation: CASSFFRVPVAEQYF.

This chain links TRBV5-1 with TRBJ1-1; no firm D call. Trimming shortened V by 2 bases and J by 2 bases, and 10 bases separated the two germline ends. This CDR3 is 14 amino acids long. The germline CDR1 and CDR2 sequences are SGHRS and YFSETQ. The CDR3 coding sequence is TGCGCCAGCAGCTTTGGGGAGAGAAACACTGAAGCTTTCTTT. Translating it yields CASSFGERNTEAFF.

The chain is built from TRBV9 and TRBJ1-1, with D possibly TRBD1 on 6 matching bases. Germline CDR1 reads SGDLS; CDR2 reads YYNGEE. The CDR3 sequence is 15 residues long. V shed 0 bases and J shed 3 bases, with 12 bases lying between them. Written as DNA, the CDR3 is TGTGCCAGCAGCGTAGATAGAGGGGGGGACACTGAAGCTTTCTTT. Encoded protein: CASSVDRGGDTEAFF.

Points on this clone: A junction boundary mismatches the germline segment, possibly from a read error. This chain joins TRBV28 and TRBJ2-1; 12 bases are a match to TRBD2. Per germline, CDR1 MDHEN and CDR2 SYDVKM. The CDR3 spans 15 residues. CDR3 DNA: TGTGCCAGCAGTACACCGACTAGCGGGAGTCCTCACGGTGTCTTC. It yields the protein CASSTPTSGSPHGVF.

This chain joins TRBV27 and TRBJ2-7; TRBD2 aligns across 8 bases. Germline V lookup: CDR1 MNHEY, CDR2 SMNVEV (reference sequence). The length of the CDR3 is 13 residues. J was trimmed by 9 bases and V by 3 bases; bases with no gene match: 7. The CDR3 nucleotides are TGTGCCAGCAGTTTTGGGGCGGGGGGCCGGCAGTACTTC. This gives the protein CASSFGAGGRQYF.

This clone was counted a few times. The V and J genes are TRBV19 and TRBJ2-2; 8 bases fit TRBD1. Trimming at V came to 8 bases and at J to 8 bases, leaving 22 bases not matched to a gene. Germline V gene sequence: CDR1 LNHDA, CDR2 SQIVND (reference sequence). CDR3 length: 18 residues. The CDR3 loop reads CASVKGGTGQRSSGELFF. CDR3 sequence (DNA): TGTGCCAGTGTGAAAGGCGGGACAGGACAACGAAGTAGTGGGGAGCTGTTTTTT.

About this clone: The identical CDR3 is also encoded by other nucleotide sequences in the sample. The chain's CDR3 is CASSLRTGQVGSYEQYF. CDR3 DNA: TGCGCCAGCAGCTTGCGGACAGGGCAAGTGGGCTCCTACGAGCAGTACTTC. The chain recombines TRBV5-1 with TRBJ2-7; TRBD1 aligns across 8 bases. The CDR3 contains 17 residues. Germline CDR1 reads SGHRS; CDR2 reads YFSETQ. J was trimmed by 0 bases and V by 1 base; bases with no gene match: 9.

This sequence joins TRBV6-1 and TRBJ1-1, with 10 bases matching TRBD1. The CDR3 has 12 residues. CDR1 and CDR2 from the germline V gene are MNHNS and SASEGT. J lost 8 bases, V lost 6 bases, and 3 bases had no gene match. CDR3 bases: TGTGCCAGCAGCCCGACAGGGGGCGAAGCTTTCTTT. Its translation is CASSPTGGEAFF.

The chain recombines TRBV2 with TRBJ1-6; TRBD1 matches 8 bases. After removal of 5 bases from V and 3 bases from J, the junction contained 3 bases not matched to a gene. The germline V gene encodes CDR1 SNHLY and CDR2 FYNNEI. The CDR3 runs 15 residues. CDR3 nucleotides: TGTGCCAGCAGTTTGGACAGGGACTATAATTCACCCCTCCACTTT. It codes for CASSLDRDYNSPLHF.

The V gene is TRBV4-3, the J gene TRBJ2-7; possible D gene TRBD1, 6 bases. CDR3 size: 16 residues. The ends were cut back, 0 bases at V and 1 base at J, with 13 bases in the middle. Germline V gene data show CDR1 as LGHNA and CDR2 as YSLEER. CDR3 sequence reads: CASSQDLGTPSYEQYF. As DNA, the CDR3 is TGCGCCAGCAGCCAAGATTTGGGGACACCATCCTACGAGCAGTACTTC.

This clone was recorded once. V gene TRBV5-1 combines with J gene TRBJ1-2; weak D call: TRBD1 (5 bases). Germline values: CDR1 SGHRS, CDR2 YFSETQ. Trimming shortened V by 4 bases and J by 2 bases, and 21 bases separated the two germline ends. The CDR3 is 17 residues long. The CDR3 is CASSARFPGRGNYGYTF. CDR3 DNA sequence: TGCGCCAGCAGCGCGAGGTTCCCAGGGCGCGGAAACTATGGCTACACCTTC.